This T cell receptor beta chain emerged from a study of blood T cell repertoires in COVID-19. CDR1 is LNHNV and CDR2 is YYDKDF in the germline V gene (reference sequence). The CDR3 covers 13 residues. Trimming removed 3 bases from V and 8 bases from J; junction bases left unmatched: 6. Patients at the Seattle site were enrolled during active infection and followed longitudinally. In the original analysis: Quantification of nucleated cells was approximated via reference gene primer amplification. Profiling relied on immunoSEQ multiplex PCR, and the TCRdb table lists in-frame clones only, not all of them. D and trimming were read from the DNA, whereas the V and J calls and clone size are those reported in that table. Seen here are roughly 350,000 clones, approximately 87% observed once, and the top ten hold under 11%.

The sequence derives from a woman in her thirties with COVID-19, enrolled during active disease. The chain joins TRBV15 to TRBJ1-2; 7 nucleotides match TRBD1. Sequencing was performed on peripheral blood. The CDR3: CATSRDRTVGYTF. The CDR3 DNA is TGTGCCACCAGCAGGGACAGGACGGTCGGCTACACCTTC.